The T cell receptor beta chain described here comes from a study of blood T cell repertoires in COVID-19. Study information: Donors in the United States, Italy and Spain gave samples during acute or convalescent COVID-19. PBMCs, B-cell-depleted T cells, or T cells were the source of the cDNA or gDNA that made up the material.

The assay was immunoSEQ multiplex PCR, and TCRdb's table has in-frame clones only and misses some. The profile shows approximately 220,000 clones, roughly nine tenths of them singletons. Sequenced input: peripheral blood. The TCR sequence derives from a man in his forties with acute or convalescent COVID-19.

In DNA, the CDR3 is TGTGCCAGCAGCCCGTCGACAGGAGTTTACGAGCAGTACTTC. This encodes CASSPSTGVYEQYF. The chain couples TRBV5-4 to TRBJ2-7; D may be TRBD1 (6 bases). CDR3 length equals 14 residues. Germline V lookup: CDR1 SGHNT, CDR2 YYREEE (reference sequence). V lost 4 bases and J lost 4, with 15 bases in between.